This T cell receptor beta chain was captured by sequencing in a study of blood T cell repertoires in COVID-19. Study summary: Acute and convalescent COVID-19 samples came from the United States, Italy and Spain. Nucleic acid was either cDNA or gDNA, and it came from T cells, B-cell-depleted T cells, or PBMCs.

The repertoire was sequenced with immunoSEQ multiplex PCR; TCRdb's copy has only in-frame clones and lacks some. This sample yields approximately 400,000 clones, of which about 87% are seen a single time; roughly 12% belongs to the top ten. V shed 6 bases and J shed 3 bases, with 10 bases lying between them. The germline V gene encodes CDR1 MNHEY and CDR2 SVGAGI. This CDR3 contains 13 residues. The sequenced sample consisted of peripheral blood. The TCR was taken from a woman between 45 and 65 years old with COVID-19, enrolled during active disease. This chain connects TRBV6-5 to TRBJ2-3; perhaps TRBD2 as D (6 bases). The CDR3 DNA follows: TGTGCCAGCAGCAGACTAGTTACAGATACGCAGTATTTT. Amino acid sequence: CASSRLVTDTQYF.